The rows below give T cell receptor beta chains drawn from one sample of a study of T-cell memory formation after mild COVID-19. MiXCR, run by TCRdb on the 5' RACE reads, gives a single entry per CDR3 protein. The sample consists of fewer than 350,000 distinct CDR3 sequences, 15% to 20% of them appearing once. Specimen: PBMCs or a T cell subset sorted from them (not recorded which). These receptors all stem from a man younger than 35 who had mild COVID-19 (a few samples of this study predate the infection). Cell type and time point are not known. Both conserved end residues are part of each CDR3. A D gene is named only where the DNA matches it firmly. The size of a clone is reported for some rows only, either as once, few or many, or as a class for expanded clones.

CDR3 DNA: TGTGCCAGCAGCGGCCCGGGATCGAGGGCCGGGGAGCTGTTTTTT; CDR3 protein: CASSGPGSRAGELFF; D gene: .; J gene: TRBJ2-2; V gene: TRBV5-4; clone size: .
CDR3 DNA: TGTGCCTCCGGGACAGGGACCGCTGAAGCTTTCTTT; CDR3 protein: CASGTGTAEAFF; D gene: TRBD1; J gene: TRBJ1-1; V gene: TRBV6-2/TRBV6-3; clone size: few
CDR3 DNA: TGCGCCAGCAGCTGGAGCGGGGATTCCTACGAGCAGTACTTC; CDR3 protein: CASSWSGDSYEQYF; D gene: TRBD2; J gene: TRBJ2-7; V gene: TRBV10-1; clone size: .
CDR3 DNA: TGCAGTGCCGAGGGTGAGGACAGCCGGAGGGACGAGCAGTACTTC; CDR3 protein: CSAEGEDSRRDEQYF; D gene: .; J gene: TRBJ2-7; V gene: TRBV20-1; clone size: many
CDR3 DNA: TGTGCCAGCAGTTTACGGGACACGGGCTACGAGCAGTACTTC; CDR3 protein: CASSLRDTGYEQYF; D gene: .; J gene: TRBJ2-7; V gene: TRBV27; clone size: .
CDR3 DNA: TGTGCCAGCAGCTTAGTTACTAGCGGGGGGAACACCGGGGAGCTGTTTTTT; CDR3 protein: CASSLVTSGGNTGELFF; D gene: TRBD2; J gene: TRBJ2-2; V gene: TRBV11-2; clone size: many
CDR3 DNA: TGTGCCAGCAGTTACTCCGAGGGGACCAGTCAGTTCTTC; CDR3 protein: CASSYSEGTSQFF; D gene: .; J gene: TRBJ2-1; V gene: TRBV6-2/TRBV6-3; clone size: .
CDR3 DNA: TGTGCCAGCAGCTTAAGGGGCAGCCACTATGGCTACACCTTC; CDR3 protein: CASSLRGSHYGYTF; D gene: .; J gene: TRBJ1-2; V gene: TRBV11-2; clone size: .
CDR3 DNA: TGCAGTGCCGCGACAGCCTACCAAGAGACCCAGTACTTC; CDR3 protein: CSAATAYQETQYF; D gene: .; J gene: TRBJ2-5; V gene: TRBV20-1; clone size: few
CDR3 DNA: TGCGCCAGCAGCTTTTGGCCCGGTGGTACAGATACGCAGTATTTT; CDR3 protein: CASSFWPGGTDTQYF; D gene: .; J gene: TRBJ2-3; V gene: TRBV5-1; clone size: few
CDR3 DNA: TGTGCCAGCAGTTTCGGAGACCCGCAGTACGAGCAGTACTTC; CDR3 protein: CASSFGDPQYEQYF; D gene: .; J gene: TRBJ2-7; V gene: TRBV12-3/TRBV12-4; clone size: .
CDR3 DNA: TGTGCCAGCAGCCAAACTAGCGGGGCTCTCACAGATACGCAGTATTTT; CDR3 protein: CASSQTSGALTDTQYF; D gene: TRBD2; J gene: TRBJ2-3; V gene: TRBV11-3; clone size: .
CDR3 DNA: TGTGCCATCCAGTCCGCGAACACTGAAGCTTTCTTT; CDR3 protein: CAIQSANTEAFF; D gene: .; J gene: TRBJ1-1; V gene: TRBV10-3; clone size: .
CDR3 DNA: TGCAGCGTTACCCCCAGGGGGTCCAACACTGAAGCTTTCTTT; CDR3 protein: CSVTPRGSNTEAFF; D gene: TRBD1; J gene: TRBJ1-1; V gene: TRBV29-1; clone size: once
CDR3 DNA: TGCGCCAGCAGCCTGGGGGACACTTCCTACGAGCAGTACTTC; CDR3 protein: CASSLGDTSYEQYF; D gene: .; J gene: TRBJ2-7; V gene: TRBV5-1; clone size: many
CDR3 DNA: TGTGCCAGCAGCCAACGGGACAGGGGCAGAGATACGCAGTATTTT; CDR3 protein: CASSQRDRGRDTQYF; D gene: TRBD1; J gene: TRBJ2-3; V gene: TRBV4-2; clone size: few
CDR3 DNA: TGTGCCAGCATAGACTGGAGCGCAACTAATGAAAAACTGTTTTTT; CDR3 protein: CASIDWSATNEKLFF; D gene: .; J gene: TRBJ1-4; V gene: TRBV6-6; clone size: .
CDR3 DNA: TGTGCCAGCAGTGAAGTCCCCAGCAGGTCTGAAGCTTTCTTT; CDR3 protein: CASSEVPSRSEAFF; D gene: .; J gene: TRBJ1-1; V gene: TRBV6-1; clone size: .
CDR3 DNA: TGTGCCAGCAGCGTAGGAGGAGGGACCGGCTCCTACAATGAGCAGTTCTTC; CDR3 protein: CASSVGGGTGSYNEQFF; D gene: .; J gene: TRBJ2-1; V gene: TRBV9; clone size: .
CDR3 DNA: TGCGCCAGCAGCTTGGGGTCTGGGGACTCTGGAAACACCATATATTTT; CDR3 protein: CASSLGSGDSGNTIYF; D gene: .; J gene: TRBJ1-3; V gene: TRBV5-1; clone size: .